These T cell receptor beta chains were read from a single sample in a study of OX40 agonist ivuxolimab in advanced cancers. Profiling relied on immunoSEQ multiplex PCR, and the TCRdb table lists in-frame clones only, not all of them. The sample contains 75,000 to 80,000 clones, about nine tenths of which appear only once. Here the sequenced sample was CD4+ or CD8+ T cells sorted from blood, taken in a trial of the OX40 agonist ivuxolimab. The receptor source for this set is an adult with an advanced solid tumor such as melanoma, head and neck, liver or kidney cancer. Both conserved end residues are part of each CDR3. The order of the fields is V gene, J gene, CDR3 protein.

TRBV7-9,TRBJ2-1,CASSRRLSANEQFF
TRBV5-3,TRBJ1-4,CARSLGETGEEKLFF
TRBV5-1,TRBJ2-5,CASRLGTTSGETQYF
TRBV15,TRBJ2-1,CATRRYRDSSYNEQFF
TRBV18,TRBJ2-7,CASSTTGQASYEQYF
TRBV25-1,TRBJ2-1,CASSALWGGRNEQFF
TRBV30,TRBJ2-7,CAWTRSSYEQYF
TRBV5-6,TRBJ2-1,CASSFKQTPYNEQFF
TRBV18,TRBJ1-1,CASSLDRNTEAFF
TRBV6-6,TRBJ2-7,CASSIFGGEQYF
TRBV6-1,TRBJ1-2,CASSEQQGLGYTF
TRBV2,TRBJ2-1,CASSKRWVGDNEQFF
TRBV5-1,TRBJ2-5,CASSWGTLEQETQYF
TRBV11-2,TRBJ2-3,CASSPRGDTQYF
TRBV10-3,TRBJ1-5,CAISEGADQPQHF
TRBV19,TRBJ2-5,CAREIWYQETQYF
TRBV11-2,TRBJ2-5,CASSLLETQYF
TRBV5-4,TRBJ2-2,CASSMGGTTGELFF
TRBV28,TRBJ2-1,CASNPLPYNEQFF
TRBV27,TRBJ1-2,CASRNGGQGISGYTF
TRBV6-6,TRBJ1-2,CASSYSQDYGYTF
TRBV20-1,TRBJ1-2,CSALNGGYTF
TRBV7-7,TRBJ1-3,CASSIGPGNTIYF
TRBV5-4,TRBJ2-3,CASSSGTSGGPDTQYF
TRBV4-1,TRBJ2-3,CASNLGSTDTQYF
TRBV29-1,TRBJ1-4,CSVSRDRGRTNEKLFF
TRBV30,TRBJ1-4,CAWSIREKLFF
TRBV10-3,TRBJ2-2,CAAGSGGATGELFF
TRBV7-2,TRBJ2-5,CASSLGVGETQYF
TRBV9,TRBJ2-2,CASSVRDTGELFF
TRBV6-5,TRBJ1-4,CASTKTRGANEKLFF